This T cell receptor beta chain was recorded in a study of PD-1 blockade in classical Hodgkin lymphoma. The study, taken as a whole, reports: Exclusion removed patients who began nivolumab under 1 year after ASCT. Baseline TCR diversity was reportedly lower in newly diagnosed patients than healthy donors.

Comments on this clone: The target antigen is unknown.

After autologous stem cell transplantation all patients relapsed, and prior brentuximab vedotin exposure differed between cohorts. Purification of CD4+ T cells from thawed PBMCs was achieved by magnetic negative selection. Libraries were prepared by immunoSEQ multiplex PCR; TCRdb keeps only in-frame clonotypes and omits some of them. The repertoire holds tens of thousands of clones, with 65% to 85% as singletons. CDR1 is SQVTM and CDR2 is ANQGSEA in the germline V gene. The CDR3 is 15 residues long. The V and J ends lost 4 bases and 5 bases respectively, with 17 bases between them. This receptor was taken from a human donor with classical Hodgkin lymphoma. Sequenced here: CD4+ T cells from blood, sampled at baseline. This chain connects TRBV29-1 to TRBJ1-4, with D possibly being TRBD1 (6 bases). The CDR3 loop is CSVVGLTGANEKLFF. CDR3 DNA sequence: TGCAGCGTTGTAGGCCTGACAGGAGCAAATGAAAAACTGTTTTTT.